This passage covers 10 T cell receptor beta chains from one sample sequenced in a study of shared clonotypes between healthy human individuals. Assay: immunoSEQ multiplex PCR; the TCRdb copy retains only in-frame clones and omits some. Of about 640,000 clones listed, 60% to 80% are singletons. The sample taken for sequencing was memory CD4+ T cells sorted from blood. Subset here: CD45RA-negative fraction. Receptors originate from a woman in her thirties in good health.

The J gene is TRBJ2-7, the V gene TRBV4-2; 10 positions agree with TRBD1. Germline loops: CDR1 LGHNA, CDR2 YNFKEQ. With V trimmed by 0 bases and J by 1 base, 6 bases remained unmatched. The CDR3 runs to 17 residues. CDR3 protein: CASSQEVRDRGSYEQYF. The CDR3 nucleotides are TGTGCCAGCAGCCAAGAAGTCCGGGACAGGGGATCCTACGAGCAGTACTTC.

The V gene is TRBV4-1, the J gene TRBJ1-6, with TRBD1 matching 11 bases. Germline trimming cut 1 base from V and 9 bases from J; bases unmatched to any gene: 5. There are 16 residues in the CDR3. CDR1 is MGHRA, CDR2 YSYEKL, per germline. CDR3 residues: CASSQASGQGASPLHF. In nucleotides, the CDR3 is TGCGCCAGCAGCCAAGCAAGCGGACAGGGGGCTTCACCCCTCCACTTT.

The V and J genes are TRBV5-1 and TRBJ2-4; 8 bases match TRBD1. Germline values: CDR1 SGHRS, CDR2 YFSETQ. Trimming at V came to 4 bases and at J to 8 bases, leaving 8 bases not matched to a gene. This CDR3 spans 14 amino acids. As DNA, the CDR3 is TGCGCCAGCAGCGCTGGACAGGGAGTAGACATTCAGTACTTC. This codes for CASSAGQGVDIQYF.

This chain links TRBV4-1 with TRBJ2-7, with a possible D match to TRBD2 (6 bases). The V gene's germline CDR1 is MGHRA and CDR2 YSYEKL. The ends were cut back, 1 base at V and 0 bases at J, with 10 bases in the middle. CDR3 length: 15 residues. The CDR3 reads CASSQGSGYSYEQYF. The DNA of the CDR3 is TGCGCCAGCAGCCAAGGAAGCGGGTACTCCTACGAGCAGTACTTC.

This clone was seen once. The rearrangement links TRBV5-1 to TRBJ2-3; TRBD1 might be the D (6 bases). Germline values: CDR1 SGHRS, CDR2 YFSETQ. The CDR3 runs 17 residues. Trimming stripped 6 bases from V and 0 bases from J, with 20 bases between. In DNA form, the CDR3 reads TGCGCCAGCACCCGACAGGCCACACGTTTTAGCACAGATACGCAGTATTTT. Translation gives CASTRQATRFSTDTQYF.

The chain carries TRBV19 and TRBJ2-3, with D perhaps TRBD2 (5 bases). Trimming removed 8 bases from V and 0 bases from J, with 15 bases in between. Per the germline V gene, CDR1 is LNHDA and CDR2 is SQIVND (reference sequence). The CDR3 covers 15 residues. CDR3 residues: CASSRTGTSTDTQYF. As DNA, the CDR3 is TGTGCCAGTTCCCGGACTGGAACAAGCACAGATACGCAGTATTTT.

This clone was counted a few times. The rearrangement links TRBV12-1 to TRBJ2-7. TRBV12-1 is given as a pseudogene. The CDR3 runs 14 residues. CDR3 amino acids: CASSFGGSTYEQYF. The CDR3 DNA is TGTGCCAGCAGCTTTGGGGGGTCCACCTACGAGCAGTACTTC.

This rearrangement joins TRBV6-4 to TRBJ2-5; D possibly corresponds to TRBD2 (5 bases). With 10 bases removed from V and 5 bases from J, the gap between germline ends came to 23 bases. Per germline, CDR1 MRHNA and CDR2 SNTAGT. The CDR3 has 15 residues. CDR3 residues: CATPPSLEPGETQYF. The CDR3 DNA reads as TGTGCCACCCCACCGTCCCTAGAACCGGGGGAGACCCAGTACTTC.

This clone was observed a few times. Other nucleotide sequences from this sample produce the same CDR3. This sequence joins TRBV7-2 and TRBJ2-3; no clear D gene. Per the germline V gene, CDR1 is SGHTA and CDR2 is FQGNSA. The CDR3 totals 16 residues. With 4 bases removed from V and 2 bases from J, the gap between germline ends came to 16 bases. CDR3 DNA: TGTGCCAGCAGCTCCCAACTTGCGGCGAACACAGATACGCAGTATTTT. As protein: CASSSQLAANTDTQYF.

The chain joins TRBV18 to TRBJ2-1; TRBD2 aligns across 12 bases. This CDR3 comprises 17 residues. Germline CDR1 is KGHSH and CDR2 is LQKENI. Trimming cost V 5 bases and J 8 bases; bases outside gene matches: 13. The CDR3 region is CASSSMTSGSFLDEQFF. Written as DNA, the CDR3 is TGTGCCAGCTCATCAATGACTAGCGGGAGTTTCCTCGATGAGCAGTTCTTC.